The source of this TCR beta chain is a study of technical replicates of blood from a few donors. Produced via immunoSEQ multiplex PCR; TCRdb's table is partial and in-frame only. The table lists tens of thousands of clones, about 95% of them singletons. The CDR3 has 16 residues. V was pared by 3 bases and J by 9 bases, with 21 bases between. Per germline, CDR1 MDHEN and CDR2 SYDVKM. The sample consisted of T cells isolated from PBMCs. The chain uses TRBV28 and TRBJ1-5; no clear D gene. This sequence originates from a human donor in good health. CDR3 region: CASSFTNLSMETPQHF. In nucleotides, the CDR3 is TGTGCCAGCAGTTTCACCAATCTCAGCATGGAGACGCCCCAGCATTTT.